One and the same sample provided the 28 T cell receptor beta chains below, sequenced in a study of technical replicates of blood from a handful of donors. Produced via immunoSEQ multiplex PCR; TCRdb's table is partial and in-frame only. The sample carries just over 95,000 clones, roughly 95% recorded once. Sequencing was performed on T cells isolated from PBMCs. All receptors derive from a human donor in good health.

The genes are TRBV29-1 and TRBJ2-1; D may be TRBD1 (5 bases). Trimming stripped 6 bases from V and 6 bases from J, with 12 bases between. Germline V gene sequence: CDR1 SQVTM, CDR2 ANQGSEA. The CDR3 has 12 residues. In DNA, the CDR3 is TGCAGCGTAAGACAGCCTACCAATGAGCAGTTCTTC. Its protein is CSVRQPTNEQFF.

V is TRBV2 and J is TRBJ1-1, with 10 bases aligning to TRBD1. The V and J ends lost 6 bases and 1 base, in that order; junction bases with no gene match: 2. Germline V gives CDR1 SNHLY, CDR2 FYNNEI. The CDR3 is made up of 14 amino acids. CDR3 DNA sequence: TGTGCCAGCAGGGGGGACAGGGGGAACACTGAAGCTTTCTTT. Translating it yields CASRGDRGNTEAFF. Variable domain in full (rest from reference TRBV2 and TRBJ1-1): EPEVTQTPSHQVTQMGQEVILRCVPISNHLYFYWYRQILGQKVEFLVSFYNNEISEKSEIFDDQFSVERPDGSNFTLKIRSTKLEDSAMYFCASRGDRGNTEAFFGQGTRLTVV.

The chain couples TRBV18 to TRBJ2-3; a weak D match, TRBD2 (6 bases). The CDR3 is 17 residues long. Germline V gene lookup returns CDR1 KGHSH and CDR2 LQKENI. V was cut by 0 bases and J by 5 bases, with 18 bases left in between. The CDR3 region has the DNA TGTGCCAGCTCACCACCGGTTGGGCGGGGTGTTGTAGATACGCAGTATTTT. Amino acids: CASSPPVGRGVVDTQYF.

The chain employs TRBV7-9 and TRBJ1-3; D ambiguous. The germline gives CDR1 SEHNR, CDR2 FQNEAQ (reference sequence). Trimming stripped 5 bases from V and 1 base from J, with 3 bases between. This CDR3 is built from 12 residues. CDR3 region: CASSLSGNTIYF. As DNA, the CDR3 is TGTGCCAGCAGCCTATCTGGAAACACCATATATTTT.

The genes are TRBV19 and TRBJ2-2; 9 nucleotides match TRBD2. Germline CDR1 LNHDA, CDR2 SQIVND (reference sequence). The CDR3 is 19 amino acids. Trimming cost V 5 bases and J 6 bases; bases outside gene matches: 19. Written as DNA, the CDR3 is TGTGCCAGTAGTTCCCGACTAATTAGCGGGAGTCCGGTTGCCGGGGAGCTGTTTTTT. Its protein is CASSSRLISGSPVAGELFF.

This clone was picked up one time. V and J are TRBV5-4 and TRBJ1-2; D is undetermined. The CDR3 sequence is 13 residues long. Germline V CDR1 and CDR2: SGHNT, YYREEE (reference sequence). V dropped 3 bases and J dropped 8 bases, with 14 bases sitting between them. Here the CDR3 DNA reads TGTGCCAGCAGCTGGCCCGGAGGCGAAGGCTACACCTTC. Translating gives CASSWPGGEGYTF.

This chain joins TRBV7-9 and TRBJ1-1; TRBD1 matches at 7 bases. V trimming: 1 base; J trimming: 8 bases; junction bases outside the gene matches: 10. The CDR3 contains 15 residues. Germline assignment: CDR1 SEHNR and CDR2 FQNEAQ (reference sequence). The CDR3 region has the DNA TGTGCCAGCAGCTTAGTCGTTCGAGTGGGACAGGAAGCTTTCTTT. Protein: CASSLVVRVGQEAFF.

The chain combines TRBV13 with TRBJ2-1; TRBD2 might be the D (6 bases). CDR1 is PRHDT, CDR2 FYEKMQ, per germline (reference sequence). The CDR3 is 15 amino acids. V lost 2 bases to trimming and J lost 7 bases, with 15 bases between them. The DNA for the CDR3 is TGTGCCAGCAGCTTAAGACTAGTCACCGGTAATGAGCAGTTCTTC. Its translation is CASSLRLVTGNEQFF.

The rearrangement links TRBV2 to TRBJ2-2; TRBD1 might be the D (6 bases). The CDR3 loop spans 15 amino acids. Germline values: CDR1 SNHLY, CDR2 FYNNEI. The ends were cut back, 8 bases at V and 0 bases at J, with 13 bases in the middle. The CDR3 spells CASSDRISNTGELFF. Written as DNA, the CDR3 is TGTGCCAGCTCGGACAGAATCTCGAACACCGGGGAGCTGTTTTTT.

The V and J genes are TRBV27 and TRBJ2-5, with TRBD1 identical over 8 bases. The CDR3 length is 20 residues. Trimming took 1 base from V and 6 from J; bases not matched to a gene: 22. CDR1 is MNHEY and CDR2 is SMNVEV in the germline V gene (reference sequence). This chain's CDR3 is CASSLFGDVSRQGKMQTQYF. The CDR3 DNA sequence: TGTGCCAGCAGTTTATTTGGAGATGTTTCTAGACAGGGGAAAATGCAGACCCAGTACTTC.

The chain combines TRBV7-9 with TRBJ1-4, with 7 bases lining up with TRBD1. The CDR3 is made up of 15 amino acids. Looked up from germline, CDR1 is SEHNR and CDR2 is FQNEAQ (reference sequence). The junction had 3 bases not matched to a gene; V was cut back by 1 base and J by 4 bases. Written as DNA, the CDR3 is TGTGCCAGCAGCTTAGGGGGGACAGATAATGAAAAACTGTTTTTT. It translates to CASSLGGTDNEKLFF. The full variable domain, rest sourced from reference TRBV7-9 and TRBJ1-4, is DTGVSQNPRHKITKRGQNVTFRCDPISEHNRLYWYRQTLGQGPEFLTYFQNEAQLEKSRLLSDRFSAERPKGSFSTLEIQRTEQGDSAMYLCASSLGGTDNEKLFFGSGTQLSVL.

This sequence joins TRBV9 and TRBJ2-3, with 11 bases that match TRBD2. Germline CDR1 is SGDLS and CDR2 is YYNGEE. The CDR3 totals 17 residues. V was clipped by 3 bases and J by 5 bases; unmatched bases: 11. CDR3 DNA sequence: TGTGCCAGCAGCGGCTACGGGCTAGCGGGAGGTTTAGATACGCAGTATTTT. It is translated as CASSGYGLAGGLDTQYF.

The genes are TRBV9 and TRBJ2-1; 8 bases agree with TRBD2. The CDR3 is 16 residues long. The germline gives CDR1 SGDLS, CDR2 YYNGEE. The V segment lost 0 bases and the J segment 4 bases; nucleotides outside the gene matches: 6. The CDR3 reads CASSVGSSGGYNEQFF. As DNA, the CDR3 is TGTGCCAGCAGCGTAGGCTCCAGCGGGGGTTACAATGAGCAGTTCTTC.

The V call is TRBV13, the J call TRBJ2-3; tentatively, D is TRBD2 (6 bases). Trimming left V 7 bases short and J 0 bases short, with 17 bases between. Germline V gene lookup returns CDR1 PRHDT and CDR2 FYEKMQ (reference sequence). CDR3 length: 16 amino acids. The CDR3 spells CASTQRRGGSTDTQYF. The CDR3 nucleotides are TGTGCCAGCACCCAAAGGAGGGGAGGTAGCACAGATACGCAGTATTTT.

The genes are TRBV4-1 and TRBJ2-1, with 8 nucleotides matching TRBD2. The CDR3 runs 17 residues. Trimming took 1 base from V and 3 from J; bases not matched to a gene: 8. From germline, CDR1 is MGHRA and CDR2 YSYEKL. The CDR3 here is CASSQGPGLGIYNEQFF. The CDR3 nucleotides read TGCGCCAGCAGCCAAGGACCGGGACTAGGTATCTACAATGAGCAGTTCTTC.

V is TRBV5-6 and J is TRBJ1-2, with no clear D. Germline CDR1 reads SGHDT; CDR2 reads YYEEEE. This CDR3 region has 14 residues. Trimming shortened V by 0 bases and J by 2 bases, and 8 bases separated the two germline ends. The CDR3 is CASSLGWQNYGYTF. The CDR3 DNA is TGTGCCAGCAGCTTGGGGTGGCAGAACTATGGCTACACCTTC.

CDR3 residues: CASSIDHSSKTRGFTEAFF. The CDR3 nucleotides read TGTGCCAGTAGTATAGACCACTCCTCTAAAACCAGGGGGTTCACTGAAGCTTTCTTT. V gene TRBV19 combines with J gene TRBJ1-1, with 7 nucleotides matching TRBD1. The V segment lost 0 bases and the J segment 4 bases; nucleotides outside the gene matches: 17. Germline values: CDR1 LNHDA, CDR2 SQIVND (reference sequence). The CDR3 totals 19 residues. Supplemented by reference TRBV19 and TRBJ1-1, the full variable domain reads DGGITQSPKYLFRKEGQNVTLSCEQNLNHDAMYWYRQDPGQGLRLIYYSQIVNDFQKGDIAEGYSVSREKKESFPLTVTSAQKNPTAFYLCASSIDHSSKTRGFTEAFFGQGTRLTVV.

The chain combines TRBV4-1 with TRBJ2-7, with D perhaps TRBD1 (6 bases). Germline V lookup: CDR1 MGHRA, CDR2 YSYEKL. CDR3 length: 15 residues. V was shortened by 3 bases and J by 3 bases, with 15 bases between the two germline ends. Here the CDR3 reads CASSHGDIRSYEQYF. The CDR3 region has the DNA TGCGCCAGCAGCCACGGGGACATCCGAAGCTACGAGCAGTACTTC.

Only a few counts were recorded for this clone. This chain links TRBV9 with TRBJ1-1; weak D call: TRBD1 (5 bases). The CDR3 has 14 amino acids. The germline V and J ends were trimmed by 0 bases and 1 base, with 7 bases remaining between them. Germline V gives CDR1 SGDLS, CDR2 YYNGEE. CDR3 region: CASSVETGNTEAFF. The CDR3 DNA reads TGTGCCAGCAGCGTAGAAACAGGGAACACTGAAGCTTTCTTT. Together with reference TRBV9 and TRBJ1-1, the CDR3 gives the full variable domain: DSGVTQTPKHLITATGQRVTLRCSPRSGDLSVYWYQQSLDQGLQFLIQYYNGEERAKGNILERFSAQQFPDLHSELNLSSLELGDSALYFCASSVETGNTEAFFGQGTRLTVV.

The chain joins TRBV4-1 to TRBJ2-3; D gene unclear. V was shortened by 1 base and J by 4 bases, with 12 bases between the two germline ends. The CDR3 is 15 residues long. The germline gives CDR1 MGHRA, CDR2 YSYEKL. The CDR3 is CASSQVSQPSDTQYF. The CDR3, as DNA: TGCGCCAGCAGCCAAGTTTCACAGCCTTCAGATACGCAGTATTTT.

CDR3 DNA sequence: TGTGCCAGCAGCAGAGGTAGCGGGGGGGTTTACAATGAGCAGTTCTTC. It translates to CASSRGSGGVYNEQFF. The chain links TRBV11-3 to TRBJ2-1; 11 nucleotides align to TRBD2. The CDR3 length is 16 residues. V was clipped by 5 bases and J by 4 bases; unmatched bases: 7. The germline CDR1 and CDR2 sequences are SGHNT and YENEEA. The full variable domain, with the rest looked up from reference TRBV11-3 and TRBJ2-1, is EAGVVQSPRYKIIEKKQPVAFWCNPISGHNTLYWYLQNLGQGPELLIRYENEEAVDDSQLPKDRFSAERLKGVDSTLKIQPAELGDSAVYLCASSRGSGGVYNEQFFGPGTRLTVL.

This chain joins TRBV7-2 and TRBJ2-7, with D uncertain. V was cut by 5 bases and J by 4 bases, with 15 bases left in between. The CDR3 contains 14 residues. The germline CDR1 and CDR2 sequences are SGHTA and FQGNSA. CDR3 coding DNA: TGTGCCAGCAGCAGAACGGGTCCCCGATACGAGCAGTACTTC. Its protein is CASSRTGPRYEQYF.

The chain has TRBV25-1 and TRBJ1-2, with D maybe TRBD1 (6 bases). This CDR3 is 16 amino acids long. V lost 2 bases to trimming and J lost 1 base, with 14 bases between them. Germline CDR1 is MGHDK and CDR2 is SYGVNS. The CDR3 nucleotides read TGTGCCAGCAGTGAAGACAGGACTTACCATAACTATGGCTACACCTTC. As protein: CASSEDRTYHNYGYTF.

This rearrangement joins TRBV4-1 to TRBJ2-5, with a tentative D call TRBD2 (5 bases). Trimming left V 0 bases short and J 1 base short, with 9 bases between. The CDR3 length is 15 residues. Germline V lookup: CDR1 MGHRA, CDR2 YSYEKL. Written as DNA, the CDR3 is TGCGCCAGCAGCCAAGATCAGGACTTCCAAGAGACCCAGTACTTC. Encoded protein: CASSQDQDFQETQYF.

Details on this clone: The sample has other DNA sequences that encode this CDR3 too. The chain recombines TRBV14 with TRBJ2-7, with D possibly TRBD2 on 6 matching bases. CDR3 length: 14 residues. CDR1 and CDR2 from the germline V gene are SGHDN and FVKESK. The germline V and J ends were trimmed by 1 base and 4 bases, with 11 bases remaining between them. The chain's CDR3 is CASSQVGGRYEQYF. CDR3 in DNA: TGTGCCAGCAGCCAAGTCGGGGGACGATACGAGCAGTACTTC.

V usage is TRBV18 and J usage is TRBJ2-7; 9 nucleotides align to TRBD1. Germline assignment: CDR1 KGHSH and CDR2 LQKENI. V trimming: 4 bases; J trimming: 6 bases; junction bases outside the gene matches: 16. This CDR3 has 17 amino acids. CDR3 bases: TGTGCCAGCTCACTTACCTCCCCGGGACAGGGCATTCGCGAGCAGTACTTC. Its protein is CASSLTSPGQGIREQYF.

The J gene is TRBJ2-1, the V gene TRBV9; D is perhaps TRBD2 (6 bases). In germline, CDR1 is SGDLS, CDR2 YYNGEE. This CDR3 is built from 14 residues. Trimming removed 3 bases from V and 1 base from J, with 8 bases in between. The CDR3 loop is CASSATSSYNEQFF. The CDR3 bases are TGTGCCAGCAGCGCGACTAGTTCCTACAATGAGCAGTTCTTC.

The chain joins TRBV23-1 to TRBJ2-7, with D uncertain. TRBV23-1 is marked as an open reading frame, function uncertain. This CDR3 spans 16 amino acids. Trimming stripped 2 bases from V and 5 bases from J, with 19 bases between. DNA for the CDR3: TGCGCCAGCAGTCAAATCTTTGGGTCAGTGGGCAACGAGCAGTACTTC. Translating it yields CASSQIFGSVGNEQYF.